Here is one T cell receptor beta chain with its context. Antigen specificity is unknown. Following an approximately ten-day culture, CD4+ T cells were purified. Testing of the vaccine recipients showed negative nucleocapsid antibodies and no prior SARS-CoV-2 infection. The record originates from a study of vaccination effects on CD4 cells after COVID-19. Study-wide background: Antigen-specific CD4+ T cells expanded by the ViraFEST assay with viral peptide pools were then sequenced. Overall study findings and caveats: Clones of infection and vaccine origin contracted markedly late after vaccination.

CDR1 and CDR2 (germline): MGHRA, YSYEKL. V lost 5 bases, J lost 0 bases, and 12 bases stayed unmatched. This CDR3 is built from 18 residues. TCRdb's copy holds only in-frame clones and misses some; the assay was immunoSEQ multiplex PCR. Of tens of thousands of clones listed, around 80% were seen once; the top ten hold 2.5% to 3.5%. This chain joins TRBV4-1 and TRBJ2-4, with 8 bases that match TRBD1. The receptor was isolated from a human donor who received a COVID-19 vaccine. This specimen was CD4+ T cells from PBMCs cultured without peptide, taken before COVID-19 vaccination. The DNA for the CDR3 is TGCGCCAGCAGCTATATGACAGGGGTCGATATAGCCAAAAACATTCAGTACTTC. It yields the protein CASSYMTGVDIAKNIQYF.